This TCR beta chain was identified during a study of blood T cell repertoires in COVID-19. Study-wide background: Sources were T cells, B-cell-depleted T cells, or PBMCs; the material itself was cDNA or gDNA.

Germline V lookup: CDR1 SGHRS, CDR2 YFSETQ. The CDR3 has 13 amino acids. V gave up 7 bases and J gave up 4 bases, with 11 bases separating them. Generated by immunoSEQ multiplex PCR, the TCRdb table keeps only in-frame clones and is missing some. Counted here are more than 95,000 clones, about four fifths occurring once; the ten biggest clones make up about 5%. This TCR was sampled from a man aged 55 to 70 with acute or convalescent COVID-19. V is TRBV5-1 and J is TRBJ2-2; D is uncertain. Sequencing was carried out using peripheral blood. CDR3: CASCLSSTGELFF. The DNA of the CDR3 is TGCGCCAGCTGTCTTAGCTCCACCGGGGAGCTGTTTTTT.